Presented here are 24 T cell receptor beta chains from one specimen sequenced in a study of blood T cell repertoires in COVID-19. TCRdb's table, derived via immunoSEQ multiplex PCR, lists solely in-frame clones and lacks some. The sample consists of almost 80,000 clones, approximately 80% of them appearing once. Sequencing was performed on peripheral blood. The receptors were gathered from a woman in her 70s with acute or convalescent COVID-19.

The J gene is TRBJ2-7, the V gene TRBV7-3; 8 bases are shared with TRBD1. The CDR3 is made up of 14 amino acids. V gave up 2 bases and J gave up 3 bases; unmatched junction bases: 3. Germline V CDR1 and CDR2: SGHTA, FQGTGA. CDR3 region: CASSLDRGDYEQYF. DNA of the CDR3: TGTGCCAGCAGCTTAGACAGGGGAGACTACGAGCAGTACTTC.

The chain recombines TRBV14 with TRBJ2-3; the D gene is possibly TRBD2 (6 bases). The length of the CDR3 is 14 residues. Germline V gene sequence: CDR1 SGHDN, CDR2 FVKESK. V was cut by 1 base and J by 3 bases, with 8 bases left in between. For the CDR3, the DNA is TGTGCCAGCAGCCAAGCCGGGAGAACAGATACGCAGTATTTT. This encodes CASSQAGRTDTQYF.

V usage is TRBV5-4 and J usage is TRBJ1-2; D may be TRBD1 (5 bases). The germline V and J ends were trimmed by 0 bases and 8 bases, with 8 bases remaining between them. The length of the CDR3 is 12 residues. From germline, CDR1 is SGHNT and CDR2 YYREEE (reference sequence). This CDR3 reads CASSLDRRGYTF. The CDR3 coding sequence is TGTGCCAGCAGCTTGGACAGGCGCGGCTACACCTTC.

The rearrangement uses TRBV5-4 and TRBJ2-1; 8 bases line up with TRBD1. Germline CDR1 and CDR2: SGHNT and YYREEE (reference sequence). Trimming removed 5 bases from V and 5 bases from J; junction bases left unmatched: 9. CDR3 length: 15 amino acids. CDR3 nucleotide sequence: TGTGCCAGCAGACCCGACAGGGGAGGTGACAATGAGCAGTTCTTC. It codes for CASRPDRGGDNEQFF. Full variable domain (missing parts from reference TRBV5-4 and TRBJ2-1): ETGVTQSPTHLIKTRGQQVTLRCSSQSGHNTVSWYQQALGQGPQFIFQYYREEENGRGNFPPRFSGLQFPNYSSELNVNALELDDSALYLCASRPDRGGDNEQFFGPGTRLTVL.

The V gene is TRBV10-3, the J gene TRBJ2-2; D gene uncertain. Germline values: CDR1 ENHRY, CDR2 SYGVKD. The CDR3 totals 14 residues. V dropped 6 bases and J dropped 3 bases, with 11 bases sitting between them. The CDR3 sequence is CAIRAQEDTGELFF. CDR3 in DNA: TGTGCCATCAGGGCCCAAGAAGACACCGGGGAGCTGTTTTTT.

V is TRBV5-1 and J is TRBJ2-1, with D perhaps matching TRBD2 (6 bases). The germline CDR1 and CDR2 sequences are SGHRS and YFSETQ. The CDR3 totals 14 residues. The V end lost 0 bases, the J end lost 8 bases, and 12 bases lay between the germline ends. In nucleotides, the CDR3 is TGCGCCAGCAGCTTGGGCGGAGGGCGTGATGAGCAGTTCTTC. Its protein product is CASSLGGGRDEQFF. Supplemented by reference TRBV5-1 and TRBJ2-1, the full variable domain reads KAGVTQTPRYLIKTRGQQVTLSCSPISGHRSVSWYQQTPGQGLQFLFEYFSETQRNKGNFPGRFSGRQFSNSRSEMNVSTLELGDSALYLCASSLGGGRDEQFFGPGTRLTVL.

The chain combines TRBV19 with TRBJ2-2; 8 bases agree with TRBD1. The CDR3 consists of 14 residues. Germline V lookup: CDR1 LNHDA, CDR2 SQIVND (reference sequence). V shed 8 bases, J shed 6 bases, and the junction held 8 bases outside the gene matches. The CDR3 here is CASGAGQEAGELFF. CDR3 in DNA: TGTGCCAGTGGGGCGGGACAGGAGGCCGGGGAGCTGTTTTTT.

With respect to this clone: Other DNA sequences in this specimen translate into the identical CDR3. The CDR3 DNA reads as TGTGCCAGTAGTATCGGGACAGGGGCCTACGAGCAGTACTTC. Its protein is CASSIGTGAYEQYF. J is TRBJ2-7 and V is TRBV19; 10 bases fit TRBD1. After removal of 3 bases from V and 2 bases from J, the junction contained 1 base not matched to a gene. This CDR3 is 14 amino acids long. Germline-derived CDR1 and CDR2 are LNHDA and SQIVND (reference sequence).

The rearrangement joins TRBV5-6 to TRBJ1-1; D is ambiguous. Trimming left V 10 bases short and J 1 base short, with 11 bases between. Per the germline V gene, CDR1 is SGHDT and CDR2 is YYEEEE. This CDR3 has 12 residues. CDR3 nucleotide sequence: TGTGCCTTGGTGGCGGGGAACACTGAAGCTTTCTTT. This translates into CALVAGNTEAFF. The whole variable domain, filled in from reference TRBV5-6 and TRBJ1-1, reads DAGVTQSPTHLIKTRGQQVTLRCSPKSGHDTVSWYQQALGQGPQFIFQYYEEEERQRGNFPDRFSGHQFPNYSSELNVNALLLGDSALYLCALVAGNTEAFFGQGTRLTVV.

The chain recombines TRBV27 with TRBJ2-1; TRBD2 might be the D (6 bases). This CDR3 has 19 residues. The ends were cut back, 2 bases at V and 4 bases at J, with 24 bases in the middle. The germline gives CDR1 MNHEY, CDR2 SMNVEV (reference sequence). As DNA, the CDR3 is TGTGCCAGCAGTTTAGGGGGTAGAGGGAGGACGCTGATTTACAATGAGCAGTTCTTC. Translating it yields CASSLGGRGRTLIYNEQFF.

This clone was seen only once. The CDR3 DNA follows: TGTGCCAGCAGCTTGGCAAGCGGGAGTCACGGGGAGCTGTTTTTT. Protein sequence: CASSLASGSHGELFF. This chain joins TRBV5-4 and TRBJ2-2; 8 positions agree with TRBD2. Germline V gene lookup returns CDR1 SGHNT and CDR2 YYREEE (reference sequence). V gave up 0 bases and J gave up 7 bases; unmatched junction bases: 5. This CDR3 is built from 15 residues.

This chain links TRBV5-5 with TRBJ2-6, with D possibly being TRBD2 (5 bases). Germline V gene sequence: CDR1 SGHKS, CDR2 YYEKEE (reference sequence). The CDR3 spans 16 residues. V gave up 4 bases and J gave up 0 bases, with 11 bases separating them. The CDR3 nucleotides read TGTGCCAGCAGCGTCGGACTGAGCTCTGGGGCCAACGTCCTGACTTTC. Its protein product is CASSVGLSSGANVLTF.

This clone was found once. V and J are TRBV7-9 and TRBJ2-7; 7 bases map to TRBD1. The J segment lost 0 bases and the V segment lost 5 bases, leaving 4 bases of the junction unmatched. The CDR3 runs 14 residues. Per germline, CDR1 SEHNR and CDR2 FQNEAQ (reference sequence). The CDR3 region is CASSLGQPSYEQYF. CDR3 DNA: TGTGCCAGCAGCCTGGGACAGCCCTCCTACGAGCAGTACTTC.

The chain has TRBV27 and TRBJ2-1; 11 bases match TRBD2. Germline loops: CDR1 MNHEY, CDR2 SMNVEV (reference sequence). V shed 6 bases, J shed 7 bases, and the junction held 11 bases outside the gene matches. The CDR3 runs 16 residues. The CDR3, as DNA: TGTGCCAGCAGCCTCGGGACTAGCGGACACGGGAATGAGCAGTTCTTC. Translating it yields CASSLGTSGHGNEQFF.

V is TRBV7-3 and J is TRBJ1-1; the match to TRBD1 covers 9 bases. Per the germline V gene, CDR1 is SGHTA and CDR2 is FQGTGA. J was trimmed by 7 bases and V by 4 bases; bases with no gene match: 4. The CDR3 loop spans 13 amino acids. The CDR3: CASSSDRGLEAFF. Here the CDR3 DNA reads TGTGCCAGCAGCTCGGACAGGGGCCTTGAAGCTTTCTTT.

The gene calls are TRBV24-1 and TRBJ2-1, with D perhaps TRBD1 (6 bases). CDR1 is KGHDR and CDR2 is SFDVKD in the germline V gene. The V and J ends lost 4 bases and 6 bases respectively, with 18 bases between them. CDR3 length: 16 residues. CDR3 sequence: CATSDVKQGLGNEQFF. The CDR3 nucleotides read TGTGCCACCAGTGACGTGAAACAGGGCTTGGGCAATGAGCAGTTCTTC.

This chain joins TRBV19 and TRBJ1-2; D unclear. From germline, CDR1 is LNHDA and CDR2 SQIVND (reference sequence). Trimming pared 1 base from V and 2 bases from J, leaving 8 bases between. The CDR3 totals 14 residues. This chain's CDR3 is CASSIAVGNYGYTF. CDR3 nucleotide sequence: TGTGCCAGTAGTATAGCCGTCGGGAACTATGGCTACACCTTC.

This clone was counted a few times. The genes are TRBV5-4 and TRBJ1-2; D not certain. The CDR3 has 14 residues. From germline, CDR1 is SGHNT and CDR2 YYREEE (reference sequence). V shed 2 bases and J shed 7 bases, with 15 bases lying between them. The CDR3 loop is CASSLMAPLAGYTF. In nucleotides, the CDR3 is TGTGCCAGCAGCTTAATGGCCCCTTTGGCTGGCTACACCTTC.

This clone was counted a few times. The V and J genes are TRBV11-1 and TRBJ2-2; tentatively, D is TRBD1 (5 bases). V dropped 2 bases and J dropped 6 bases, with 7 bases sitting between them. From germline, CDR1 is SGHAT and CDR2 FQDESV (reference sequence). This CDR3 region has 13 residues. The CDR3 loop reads CASSLSRAGELFF. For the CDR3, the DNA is TGTGCCAGCAGCTTAAGCAGGGCCGGGGAGCTGTTTTTT.

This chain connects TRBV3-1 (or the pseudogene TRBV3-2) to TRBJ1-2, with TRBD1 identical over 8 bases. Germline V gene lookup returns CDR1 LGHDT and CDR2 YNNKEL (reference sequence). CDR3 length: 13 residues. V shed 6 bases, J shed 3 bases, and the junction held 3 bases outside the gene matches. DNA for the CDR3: TGTGCCAGCAGGCGGGGACAGGACTATGGCTACACCTTC. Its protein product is CASRRGQDYGYTF.

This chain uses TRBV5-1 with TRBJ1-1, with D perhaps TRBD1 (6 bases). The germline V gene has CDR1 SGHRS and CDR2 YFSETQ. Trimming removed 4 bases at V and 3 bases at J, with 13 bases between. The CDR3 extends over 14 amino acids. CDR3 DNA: TGCGCCAGCAGCCTTACAGGGTTGGACACTGAAGCTTTCTTT. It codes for CASSLTGLDTEAFF.

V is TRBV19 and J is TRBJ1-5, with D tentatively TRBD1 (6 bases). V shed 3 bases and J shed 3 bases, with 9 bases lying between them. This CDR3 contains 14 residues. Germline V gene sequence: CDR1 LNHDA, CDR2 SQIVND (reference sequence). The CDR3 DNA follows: TGTGCCAGTAGTATGAGGACAGCCAATCAGCCCCAGCATTTT. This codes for CASSMRTANQPQHF.

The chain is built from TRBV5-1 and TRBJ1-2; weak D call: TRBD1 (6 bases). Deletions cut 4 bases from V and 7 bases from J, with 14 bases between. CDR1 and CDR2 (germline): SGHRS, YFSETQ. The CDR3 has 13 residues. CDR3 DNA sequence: TGCGCCAGCAGCCCCCCAGGGGCAAGTGGCTACACCTTC. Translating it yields CASSPPGASGYTF.

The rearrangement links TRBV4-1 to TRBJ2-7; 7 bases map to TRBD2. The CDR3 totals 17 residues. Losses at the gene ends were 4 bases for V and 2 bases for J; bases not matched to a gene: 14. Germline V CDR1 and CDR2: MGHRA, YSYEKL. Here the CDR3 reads CASSRVGGDYPTYEQYF. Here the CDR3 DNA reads TGCGCCAGCAGCCGAGTTGGAGGGGACTACCCAACCTACGAGCAGTACTTC.